The T cell receptor (beta chain) under discussion was sequenced for a study of cytomegalovirus exposure and HLA in healthy donors. 13 Jbeta primers and 60 Vbeta primers were used for the PCR. Produced via immunoSEQ multiplex PCR; TCRdb's table is partial and in-frame only. The repertoire has 100,000 or so clones, approximately 60% of them found once; the top ten carry around 5%. This sequence was found in a woman under 40 in good health and CMV-seropositive. Sequenced sample: PBMCs.

The CDR3 DNA sequence: TGTGCCAGCAGCTTAAACCGGGGTGAAAAACTGTTTTTT. It is translated as CASSLNRGEKLFF. The chain uses TRBV7-3 and TRBJ1-4; unclear D gene. CDR3 length: 13 amino acids. Trimming took 1 base from V and 7 from J, leaving 7 bases between them. Per the germline V gene, CDR1 is SGHTA and CDR2 is FQGTGA.